The rows below give T cell receptor beta chains drawn from one sample of a study of T cells in localized non-small cell lung cancer. Profiled with immunoSEQ multiplex PCR; TCRdb holds only in-frame clones, not every one. The sample includes tens of thousands of clones, about nine tenths of them seen just once. The sample in question was peripheral blood, obtained before any cancer treatment. The receptor source for this set is a woman aged 35-75 years with stage I lung adenocarcinoma. Each CDR3 is given with its conserved first and last residue. The D gene is left open where the match is weak. Clone size is given for some rows only: seen once, a few or many times, or a class if the clone is expanded.

once,TRBJ2-7,TRBD1,TRBV11-2,CASSLVGQGTYEQYF,TGTGCCAGCAGCTTGGTAGGACAGGGGACCTACGAGCAGTACTTC
.,TRBJ1-1,.,TRBV7-2,CASSLVVMNTEAFF,TGTGCCAGCAGCTTAGTAGTCATGAACACTGAAGCTTTCTTT
few,TRBJ2-7,.,TRBV25-1,CASSTRNEQYF,TGTGCCAGCAGTACCAGGAACGAGCAGTACTTC
.,TRBJ2-7,TRBD2,TRBV4-3,CASSQGGRALDEQYF,TGCGCCAGCAGCCAAGGCGGGAGAGCCCTCGACGAGCAGTACTTC
few,TRBJ1-1,.,TRBV11-2,CASSLDRTEGRFTEAFF,TGTGCCAGCAGCTTAGATCGGACAGAGGGAAGGTTCACTGAAGCTTTCTTT
.,TRBJ2-1,.,TRBV5-1,CASSLVGGGQFF,TGCGCCAGCAGCTTAGTTGGTGGTGGGCAGTTCTTC
.,TRBJ1-1,.,TRBV29-1,CSVVPRTENTEAFF,TGCAGCGTTGTCCCGAGGACAGAGAACACTGAAGCTTTCTTT
.,TRBJ1-1,.,TRBV14,CASSQELGGTEAFF,TGTGCCAGCAGCCAAGAGTTAGGGGGCACTGAAGCTTTCTTT
few,TRBJ1-6,TRBD1,TRBV9,CASSATGTGTTSPLHF,TGTGCCAGCAGCGCAACCGGGACAGGGACTACTTCACCCCTCCACTTT
few,TRBJ2-5,.,TRBV7-2,CASSLGGGKQETQYF,TGTGCCAGCAGCTTAGGGGGCGGGAAGCAAGAGACCCAGTACTTC
.,TRBJ1-4,.,TRBV5-6,CASSRLTDPNEKLFF,TGTGCCAGCAGCAGACTGACAGACCCGAATGAAAAACTGTTTTTT
.,TRBJ2-7,.,TRBV5-4,CASSSGDNYEQYF,TGTGCCAGCAGCTCGGGCGACAACTACGAGCAGTACTTC
.,TRBJ2-6,.,TRBV28,CASTETSAGANVLTF,TGTGCCAGCACCGAGACCTCGGCTGGGGCCAACGTCCTGACTTTC
.,TRBJ2-2,TRBD1,TRBV19,CASIKPGQRSTGELFF,TGTGCCAGTATAAAACCGGGACAGAGGTCCACCGGGGAGCTGTTTTTT
.,TRBJ1-3,TRBD1,TRBV19,CASSADRGSGNTIYF,TGTGCCAGTAGTGCGGACAGGGGATCAGGAAACACCATATATTTT
.,TRBJ2-3,.,TRBV7-8,CASSLQGASTDTQYF,TGTGCCAGCAGCTTACAGGGCGCTAGCACAGATACGCAGTATTTT
.,TRBJ2-7,.,TRBV19,CASSISGPARKAPSSYEQYF,TGTGCCAGTAGTATAAGCGGGCCGGCACGGAAAGCCCCCTCTTCCTACGAGCAGTACTTC
once,TRBJ2-5,.,TRBV11-2,CASSLDREETQYF,TGTGCCAGCAGCTTAGATCGGGAAGAGACCCAGTACTTC
once,TRBJ2-3,.,TRBV6-1,CASSERSSTDTQYF,TGTGCCAGCAGTGAACGGTCTAGCACAGATACGCAGTATTTT
.,TRBJ1-2,.,TRBV19,CASTALGHYGYTF,TGTGCCAGTACCGCACTTGGTCACTATGGCTACACCTTC
.,TRBJ2-2,.,TRBV28,CASTPPPLGGELFF,TGTGCCAGCACCCCCCCGCCCCTCGGCGGGGAGCTGTTTTTT
.,TRBJ2-1,.,TRBV5-6,CASSFKGIEGNEQFF,TGTGCCAGCAGCTTCAAGGGTATTGAGGGCAATGAGCAGTTCTTC
.,TRBJ2-4,.,TRBV4-1,CASSPLGGTENIQYF,TGCGCCAGCAGCCCTCTAGGGGGGACAGAAAACATTCAGTACTTC
.,TRBJ1-6,.,TRBV4-1,CASSQGGQEGSPLHF,TGCGCCAGCAGCCAAGGGGGGCAGGAGGGTTCACCCCTCCACTTT
.,TRBJ1-2,TRBD1,TRBV6-5,CASNQGQGVYGYTF,TGTGCCAGCAACCAGGGACAGGGGGTCTATGGCTACACCTTC
.,TRBJ2-2,.,TRBV28,CASSLGDEGELFF,TGTGCCAGCAGTTTAGGGGACGAGGGGGAGCTGTTTTTT
.,TRBJ1-1,.,TRBV9,CASNRGMNTEAFF,TGTGCCAGCAATAGGGGAATGAACACTGAAGCTTTCTTT
.,TRBJ1-1,.,TRBV27,CATRGFLGAFF,TGTGCCACCCGTGGGTTTTTGGGCGCTTTCTTT
.,TRBJ1-2,.,TRBV7-2,CASSSTANYGYTF,TGTGCCAGCAGCTCTACAGCGAACTATGGCTACACCTTC
.,TRBJ1-1,.,TRBV6-5,CASESKNTEAFF,TGTGCCAGCGAATCCAAAAACACTGAAGCTTTCTTT
.,TRBJ2-2,TRBD1,TRBV5-1,CASSDPTGGYTGELFF,TGCGCCAGCAGCGATCCGACAGGGGGGTACACCGGGGAGCTGTTTTTT
.,TRBJ2-1,TRBD2,TRBV18,CASSPLQGGNEQFF,TGTGCCAGCTCACCACTTCAGGGAGGGAATGAGCAGTTCTTC